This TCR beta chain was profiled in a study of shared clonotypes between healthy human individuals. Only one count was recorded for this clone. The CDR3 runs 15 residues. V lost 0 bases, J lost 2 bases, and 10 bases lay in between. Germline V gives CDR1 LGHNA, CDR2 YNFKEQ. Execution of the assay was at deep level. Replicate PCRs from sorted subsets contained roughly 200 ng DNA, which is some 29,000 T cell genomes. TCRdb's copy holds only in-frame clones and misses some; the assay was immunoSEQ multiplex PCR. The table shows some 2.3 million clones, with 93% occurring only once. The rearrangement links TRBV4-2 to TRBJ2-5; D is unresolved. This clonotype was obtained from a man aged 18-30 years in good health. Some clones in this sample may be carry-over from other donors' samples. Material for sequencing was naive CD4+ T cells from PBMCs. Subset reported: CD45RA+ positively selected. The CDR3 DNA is TGTGCCAGCAGCCAAGATCGCGACGGACAAGAGACCCAGTACTTC. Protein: CASSQDRDGQETQYF.